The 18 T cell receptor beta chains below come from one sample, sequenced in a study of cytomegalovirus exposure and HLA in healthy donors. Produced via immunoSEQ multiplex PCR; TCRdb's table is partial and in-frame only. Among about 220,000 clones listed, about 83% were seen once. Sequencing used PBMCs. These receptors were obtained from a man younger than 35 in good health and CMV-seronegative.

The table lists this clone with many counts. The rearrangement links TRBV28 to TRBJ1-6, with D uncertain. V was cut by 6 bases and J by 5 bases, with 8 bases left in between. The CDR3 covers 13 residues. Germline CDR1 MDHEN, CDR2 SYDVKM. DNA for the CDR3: TGTGCCAGCAGCAGGCTAAATAATTCACCCCTCCACTTT. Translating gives CASSRLNNSPLHF.

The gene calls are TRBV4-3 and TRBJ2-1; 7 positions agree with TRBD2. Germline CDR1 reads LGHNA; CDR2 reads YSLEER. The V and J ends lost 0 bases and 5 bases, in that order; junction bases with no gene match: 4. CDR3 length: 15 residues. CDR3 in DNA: TGCGCCAGCAGCCAAGATTTCGGGGGGAACAATGAGCAGTTCTTC. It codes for CASSQDFGGNNEQFF.

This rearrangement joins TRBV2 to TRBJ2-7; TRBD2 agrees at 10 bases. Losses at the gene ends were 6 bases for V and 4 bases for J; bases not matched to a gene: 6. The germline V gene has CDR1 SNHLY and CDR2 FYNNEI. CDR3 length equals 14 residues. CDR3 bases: TGTGCCAGCAGCGATACTAGCGGGGTATACGAGCAGTACTTC. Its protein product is CASSDTSGVYEQYF.

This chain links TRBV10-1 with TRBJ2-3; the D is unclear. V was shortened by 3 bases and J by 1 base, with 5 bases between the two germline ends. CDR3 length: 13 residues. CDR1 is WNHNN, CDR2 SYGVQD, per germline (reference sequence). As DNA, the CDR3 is TGCGCCAGCAGTGAAAGCGGCACAGATACGCAGTATTTT. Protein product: CASSESGTDTQYF.

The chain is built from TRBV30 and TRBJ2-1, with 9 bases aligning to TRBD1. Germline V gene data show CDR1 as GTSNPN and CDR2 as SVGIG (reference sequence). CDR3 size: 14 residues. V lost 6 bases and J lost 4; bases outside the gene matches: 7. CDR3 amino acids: CACFSGQGYNEQFF. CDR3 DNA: TGTGCCTGTTTCTCGGGACAGGGATACAATGAGCAGTTCTTC. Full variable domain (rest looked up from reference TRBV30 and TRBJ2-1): SQTIHQWPATLVQPVGSPLSLECTVEGTSNPNLYWYRQAAGRGLQLLFYSVGIGQISSEVPQNLSASRPQDRQFILSSKKLLLSDSGFYLCACFSGQGYNEQFFGPGTRLTVL.

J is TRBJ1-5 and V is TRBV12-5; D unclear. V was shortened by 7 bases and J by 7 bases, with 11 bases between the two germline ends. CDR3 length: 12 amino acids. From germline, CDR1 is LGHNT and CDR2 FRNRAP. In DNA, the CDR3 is TGTGCTAGTGCCCCCAGCGGACAGCCCCAGCATTTT. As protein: CASAPSGQPQHF. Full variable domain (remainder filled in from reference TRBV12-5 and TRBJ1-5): DARVTQTPRHKVTEMGQEVTMRCQPILGHNTVFWYRQTMMQGLELLAYFRNRAPLDDSGMPKDRFSAEMPDATLATLKIQPSEPRDSAVYFCASAPSGQPQHFGDGTRLSIL.

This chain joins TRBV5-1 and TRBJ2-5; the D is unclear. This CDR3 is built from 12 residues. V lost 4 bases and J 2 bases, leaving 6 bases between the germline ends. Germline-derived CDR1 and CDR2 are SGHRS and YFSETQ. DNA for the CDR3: TGCGCCAGCAGCGCGATTCAAGAGACCCAGTACTTC. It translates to CASSAIQETQYF. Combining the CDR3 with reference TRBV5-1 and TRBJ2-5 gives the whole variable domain KAGVTQTPRYLIKTRGQQVTLSCSPISGHRSVSWYQQTPGQGLQFLFEYFSETQRNKGNFPGRFSGRQFSNSRSEMNVSTLELGDSALYLCASSAIQETQYFGPGTRLLVL.

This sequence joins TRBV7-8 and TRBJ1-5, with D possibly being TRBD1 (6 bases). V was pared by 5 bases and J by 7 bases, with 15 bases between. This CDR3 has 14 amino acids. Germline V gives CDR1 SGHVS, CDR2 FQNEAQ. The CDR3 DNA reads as TGTGCCAGCAGCGAACACAGGGTTTTGCAGCCCCAGCATTTT. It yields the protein CASSEHRVLQPQHF.

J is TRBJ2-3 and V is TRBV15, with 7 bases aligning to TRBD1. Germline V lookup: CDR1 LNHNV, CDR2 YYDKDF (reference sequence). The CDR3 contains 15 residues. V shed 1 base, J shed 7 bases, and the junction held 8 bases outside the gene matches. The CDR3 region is CATSRVQGRLNTQYF. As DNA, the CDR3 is TGTGCCACCAGCAGAGTACAGGGGCGTTTAAATACGCAGTATTTT.

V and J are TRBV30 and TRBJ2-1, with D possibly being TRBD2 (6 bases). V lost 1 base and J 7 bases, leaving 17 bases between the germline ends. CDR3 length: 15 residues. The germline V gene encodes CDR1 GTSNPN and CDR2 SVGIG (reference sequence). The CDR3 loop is CAWSAPGEWRNEQFF. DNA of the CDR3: TGTGCCTGGAGTGCTCCGGGAGAGTGGCGTAATGAGCAGTTCTTC.

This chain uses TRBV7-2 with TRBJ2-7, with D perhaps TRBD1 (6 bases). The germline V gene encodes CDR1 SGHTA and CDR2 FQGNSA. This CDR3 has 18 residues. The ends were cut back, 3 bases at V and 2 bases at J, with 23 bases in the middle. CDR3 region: CASSFILFGGESPYEQYF. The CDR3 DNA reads TGTGCCAGCAGCTTTATCCTGTTTGGGGGCGAATCACCCTACGAGCAGTACTTC. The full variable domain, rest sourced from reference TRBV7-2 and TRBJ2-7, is GAGVSQSPSNKVTEKGKDVELRCDPISGHTALYWYRQSLGQGLEFLIYFQGNSAPDKSGLPSDRFSAERTGGSVSTLTIQRTQQEDSAVYLCASSFILFGGESPYEQYFGPGTRLTVT.

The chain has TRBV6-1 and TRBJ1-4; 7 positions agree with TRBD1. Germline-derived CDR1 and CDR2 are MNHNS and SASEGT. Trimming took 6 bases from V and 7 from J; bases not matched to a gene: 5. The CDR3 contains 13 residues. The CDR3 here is CASRAAGGEKLFF. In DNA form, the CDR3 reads TGTGCCAGCAGGGCCGCAGGGGGTGAAAAACTGTTTTTT.

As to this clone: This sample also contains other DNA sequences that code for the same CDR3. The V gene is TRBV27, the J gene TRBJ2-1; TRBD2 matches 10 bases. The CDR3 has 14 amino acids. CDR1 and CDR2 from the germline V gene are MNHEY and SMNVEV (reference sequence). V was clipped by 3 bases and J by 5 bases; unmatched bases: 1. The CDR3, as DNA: TGTGCCAGCAGTTTTGGACTAGCGGACAATGAGCAGTTCTTC. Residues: CASSFGLADNEQFF.

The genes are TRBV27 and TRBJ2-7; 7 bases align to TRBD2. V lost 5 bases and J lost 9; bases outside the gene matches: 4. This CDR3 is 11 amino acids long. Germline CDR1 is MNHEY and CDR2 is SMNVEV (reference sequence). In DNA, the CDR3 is TGTGCCAGCAGTGGGGGGGTTGGGCAGTACTTC. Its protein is CASSGGVGQYF.

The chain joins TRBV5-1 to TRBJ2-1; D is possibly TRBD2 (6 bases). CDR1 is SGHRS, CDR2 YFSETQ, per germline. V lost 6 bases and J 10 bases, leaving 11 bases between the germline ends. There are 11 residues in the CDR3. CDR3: CASKEEGEQFF. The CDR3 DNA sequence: TGCGCCAGCAAGGAGGAGGGCGAGCAGTTCTTC.

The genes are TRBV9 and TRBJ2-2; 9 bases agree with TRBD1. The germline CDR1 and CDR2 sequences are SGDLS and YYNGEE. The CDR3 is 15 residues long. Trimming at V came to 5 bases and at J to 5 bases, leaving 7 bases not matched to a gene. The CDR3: CASSSRTGATGELFF. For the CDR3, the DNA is TGTGCCAGCAGTAGTAGGACAGGGGCTACCGGGGAGCTGTTTTTT. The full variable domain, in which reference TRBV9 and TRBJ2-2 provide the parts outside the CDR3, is DSGVTQTPKHLITATGQRVTLRCSPRSGDLSVYWYQQSLDQGLQFLIQYYNGEERAKGNILERFSAQQFPDLHSELNLSSLELGDSALYFCASSSRTGATGELFFGEGSRLTVL.

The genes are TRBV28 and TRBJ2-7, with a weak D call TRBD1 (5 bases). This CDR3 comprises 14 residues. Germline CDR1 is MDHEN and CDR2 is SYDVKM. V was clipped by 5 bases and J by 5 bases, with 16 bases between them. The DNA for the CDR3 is TGTGCCAGCAGTCGACAGAGGAATATCGACGAGCAGTACTTC. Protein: CASSRQRNIDEQYF. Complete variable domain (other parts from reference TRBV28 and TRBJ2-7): DVKVTQSSRYLVKRTGEKVFLECVQDMDHENMFWYRQDPGLGLRLIYFSYDVKMKEKGDIPEGYSVSREKKERFSLILESASTNQTSMYLCASSRQRNIDEQYFGPGTRLTVT.

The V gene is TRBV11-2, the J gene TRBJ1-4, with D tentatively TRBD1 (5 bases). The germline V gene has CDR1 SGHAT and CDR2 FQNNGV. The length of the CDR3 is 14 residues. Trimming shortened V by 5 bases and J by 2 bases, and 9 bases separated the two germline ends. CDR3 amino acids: CASSRGGTNEKLFF. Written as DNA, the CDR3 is TGTGCCAGCAGCCGGGGGGGGACTAATGAAAAACTGTTTTTT. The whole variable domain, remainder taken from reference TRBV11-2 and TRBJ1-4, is EAGVAQSPRYKIIEKRQSVAFWCNPISGHATLYWYQQILGQGPKLLIQFQNNGVVDDSQLPKDRFSAERLKGVDSTLKIQPAKLEDSAVYLCASSRGGTNEKLFFGSGTQLSVL.